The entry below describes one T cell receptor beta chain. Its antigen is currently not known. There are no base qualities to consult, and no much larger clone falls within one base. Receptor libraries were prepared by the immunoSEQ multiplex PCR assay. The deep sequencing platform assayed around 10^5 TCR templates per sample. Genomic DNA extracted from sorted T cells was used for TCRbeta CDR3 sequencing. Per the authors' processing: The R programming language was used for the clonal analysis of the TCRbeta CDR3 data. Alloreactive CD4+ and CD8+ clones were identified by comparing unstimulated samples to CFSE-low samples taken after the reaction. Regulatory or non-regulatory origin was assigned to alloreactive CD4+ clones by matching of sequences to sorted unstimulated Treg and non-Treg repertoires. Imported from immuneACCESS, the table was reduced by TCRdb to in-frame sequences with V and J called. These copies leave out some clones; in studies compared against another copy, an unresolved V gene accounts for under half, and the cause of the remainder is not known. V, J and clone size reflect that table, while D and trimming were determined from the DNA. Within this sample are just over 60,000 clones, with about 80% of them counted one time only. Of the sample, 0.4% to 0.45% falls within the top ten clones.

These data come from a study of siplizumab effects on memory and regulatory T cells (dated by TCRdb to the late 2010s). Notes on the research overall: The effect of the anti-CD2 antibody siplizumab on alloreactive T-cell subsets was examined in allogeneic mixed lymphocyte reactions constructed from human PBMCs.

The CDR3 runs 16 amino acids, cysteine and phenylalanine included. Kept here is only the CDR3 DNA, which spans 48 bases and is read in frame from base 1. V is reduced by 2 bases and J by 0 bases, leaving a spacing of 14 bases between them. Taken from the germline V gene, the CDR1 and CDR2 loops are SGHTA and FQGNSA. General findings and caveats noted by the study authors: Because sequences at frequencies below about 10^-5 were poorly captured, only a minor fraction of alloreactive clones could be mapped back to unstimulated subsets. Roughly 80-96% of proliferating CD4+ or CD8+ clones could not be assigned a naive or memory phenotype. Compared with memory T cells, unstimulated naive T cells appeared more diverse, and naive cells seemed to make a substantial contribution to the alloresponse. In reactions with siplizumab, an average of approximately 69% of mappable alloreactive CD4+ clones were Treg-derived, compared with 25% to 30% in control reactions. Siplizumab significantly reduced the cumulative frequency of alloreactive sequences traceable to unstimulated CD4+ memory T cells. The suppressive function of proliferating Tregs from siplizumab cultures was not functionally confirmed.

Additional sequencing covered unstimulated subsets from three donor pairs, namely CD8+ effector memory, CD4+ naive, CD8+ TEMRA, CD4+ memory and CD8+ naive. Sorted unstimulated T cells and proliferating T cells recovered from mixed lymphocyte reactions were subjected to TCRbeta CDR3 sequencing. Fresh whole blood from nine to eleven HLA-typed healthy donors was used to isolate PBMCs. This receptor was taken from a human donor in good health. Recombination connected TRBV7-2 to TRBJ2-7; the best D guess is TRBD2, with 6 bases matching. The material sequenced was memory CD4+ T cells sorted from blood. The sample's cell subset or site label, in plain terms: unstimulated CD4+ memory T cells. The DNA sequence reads TGTGCCAGCAGCTTAAGCGGCGGGGCTACCTCCTACGAGCAGTACTTC. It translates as CASSLSGGATSYEQYF.